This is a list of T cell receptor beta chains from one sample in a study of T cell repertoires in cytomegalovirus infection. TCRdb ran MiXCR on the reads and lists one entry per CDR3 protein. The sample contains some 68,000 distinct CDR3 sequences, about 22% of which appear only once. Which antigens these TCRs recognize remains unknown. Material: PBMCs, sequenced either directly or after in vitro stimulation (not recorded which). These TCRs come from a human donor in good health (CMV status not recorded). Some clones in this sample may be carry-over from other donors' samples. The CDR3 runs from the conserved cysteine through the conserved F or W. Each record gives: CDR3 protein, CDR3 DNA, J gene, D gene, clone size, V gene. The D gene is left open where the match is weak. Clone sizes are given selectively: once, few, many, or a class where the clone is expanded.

CDR3aa: CASSRRLAGVHEQYF
CDR3nt: TGCGCCAGCAGCCGTCGACTAGCGGGAGTTCACGAGCAGTACTTC
j_gene: TRBJ2-7
d_gene: TRBD2
abundance: .
v_gene: TRBV4-1

CDR3aa: CANRPLGNEQFF
CDR3nt: TGTGCCAACCGACCCCTAGGCAATGAGCAGTTCTTC
j_gene: TRBJ2-1
d_gene: .
abundance: .
v_gene: TRBV7-2

CDR3aa: CASSSGSAHGGTGELFF
CDR3nt: TGTGCCAGTAGTAGTGGGTCAGCACACGGGGGCACCGGGGAGCTGTTTTTT
j_gene: TRBJ2-2
d_gene: .
abundance: .
v_gene: TRBV19

CDR3aa: CASSYPIGLAKETQYF
CDR3nt: TGTGCCAGCAGTTACCCCATCGGACTAGCGAAAGAGACCCAGTACTTC
j_gene: TRBJ2-5
d_gene: TRBD2
abundance: .
v_gene: TRBV6-6

CDR3aa: CATSDQGQGGEFFEQFF
CDR3nt: TGTGCCACCAGTGACCAAGGACAGGGAGGGGAGTTCTTCGAGCAGTTCTTC
j_gene: TRBJ2-1
d_gene: .
abundance: .
v_gene: TRBV24-1

CDR3aa: CASSSGYSPLEQYF
CDR3nt: TGTGCCAGCAGCTCGGGATATTCCCCATTGGAGCAGTACTTC
j_gene: TRBJ2-7
d_gene: .
abundance: few
v_gene: TRBV7-2

CDR3aa: CASSLLVGNTEAFF
CDR3nt: TGTGCCAGCAGCTTACTTGTGGGGAACACTGAAGCTTTCTTT
j_gene: TRBJ1-1
d_gene: .
abundance: many
v_gene: TRBV7-2

CDR3aa: CSASDLTETEAFF
CDR3nt: TGCAGTGCTAGTGATCTTACCGAGACTGAAGCTTTCTTT
j_gene: TRBJ1-1
d_gene: .
abundance: few
v_gene: TRBV20-1

CDR3aa: CASRGVLGGQFF
CDR3nt: TGTGCCAGCCGGGGGGTCCTCGGGGGGCAGTTCTTC
j_gene: TRBJ2-1
d_gene: TRBD2
abundance: .
v_gene: TRBV9

CDR3aa: CASSLESGPGELFF
CDR3nt: TGTGCCAGCAGCTTAGAATCAGGGCCCGGGGAGCTGTTTTTT
j_gene: TRBJ2-2
d_gene: .
abundance: few
v_gene: TRBV11-2

CDR3aa: CASSQDEPGYGYTF
CDR3nt: TGCGCCAGCAGCCAAGATGAGCCGGGGTATGGCTACACCTTC
j_gene: TRBJ1-2
d_gene: .
abundance: .
v_gene: TRBV4-3

CDR3aa: CASSLGTSGRTGELFF
CDR3nt: TGCGCCAGCAGCCTCGGGACTAGCGGGAGGACCGGGGAGCTGTTTTTT
j_gene: TRBJ2-2
d_gene: TRBD2
abundance: many
v_gene: TRBV4-3

CDR3aa: CSVDAGGYGYTF
CDR3nt: TGCAGCGTTGATGCAGGGGGGTATGGCTACACCTTC
j_gene: TRBJ1-2
d_gene: TRBD1
abundance: few
v_gene: TRBV29-1

CDR3aa: CASSDRFGGYTF
CDR3nt: TGTGCCAGCAGTGACAGATTCGGTGGCTACACCTTC
j_gene: TRBJ1-2
d_gene: .
abundance: .
v_gene: TRBV25-1

CDR3aa: CASSLGSGTGGEQYF
CDR3nt: TGTGCCAGCAGCCTAGGATCCGGGACAGGGGGCGAGCAGTACTTC
j_gene: TRBJ2-7
d_gene: TRBD1
abundance: .
v_gene: TRBV7-9

CDR3aa: CASSPEQGRWNSPLHF
CDR3nt: TGTGCCAGCAGCCCCGAACAGGGGAGGTGGAATTCACCCCTCCACTTT
j_gene: TRBJ1-6
d_gene: TRBD1
abundance: few
v_gene: TRBV7-2

CDR3aa: CASSLSPGQDRGNQPQHF
CDR3nt: TGTGCCAGCAGCTTGTCTCCGGGGCAGGACAGGGGCAATCAGCCCCAGCATTTT
j_gene: TRBJ1-5
d_gene: TRBD1
abundance: .
v_gene: TRBV5-6

CDR3aa: CASSLWGGPETQYF
CDR3nt: TGTGCCAGCAGCTTATGGGGGGGACCTGAGACCCAGTACTTC
j_gene: TRBJ2-5
d_gene: TRBD2
abundance: .
v_gene: TRBV7-2

CDR3aa: CASSLNAQSGGSPLHF
CDR3nt: TGTGCCAGCAGCTTAAACGCACAAAGTGGGGGTTCACCCCTCCACTTT
j_gene: TRBJ1-6
d_gene: .
abundance: many
v_gene: TRBV7-2

CDR3aa: CASSLGFLAGVSYNEQFF
CDR3nt: TGTGCCAGCAGCTTAGGTTTTCTAGCGGGAGTTTCCTACAATGAGCAGTTCTTC
j_gene: TRBJ2-1
d_gene: TRBD2
abundance: many
v_gene: TRBV7-9

CDR3aa: CASSEDRSSYNEQFF
CDR3nt: TGTGCCAGTAGTGAGGACAGGAGCTCCTACAATGAGCAGTTCTTC
j_gene: TRBJ2-1
d_gene: TRBD1
abundance: many
v_gene: TRBV19

CDR3aa: CASSLGASGLGLFF
CDR3nt: TGTGCCAGCAGCTTAGGAGCGAGTGGGCTTGGACTGTTTTTT
j_gene: TRBJ1-4
d_gene: .
abundance: few
v_gene: TRBV7-9

CDR3aa: CSASGDYNEQFF
CDR3nt: TGCAGTGCTAGCGGAGACTACAATGAGCAGTTCTTC
j_gene: TRBJ2-1
d_gene: .
abundance: few
v_gene: TRBV20-1

CDR3aa: CASSYGLAPISQYF
CDR3nt: TGTGCCAGCAGTTACGGACTAGCGCCTATTTCCCAGTACTTC
j_gene: TRBJ2-7
d_gene: TRBD2
abundance: .
v_gene: TRBV6-2/TRBV6-3

CDR3aa: CASSTQGDLREETQYF
CDR3nt: TGTGCCAGCAGCACACAGGGTGATTTGAGGGAAGAGACCCAGTACTTC
j_gene: TRBJ2-5
d_gene: .
abundance: many
v_gene: TRBV13

CDR3aa: CASSQGLERTQYF
CDR3nt: TGCGCCAGCAGCCAAGGGCTAGAGAGGACCCAGTACTTC
j_gene: TRBJ2-5
d_gene: .
abundance: .
v_gene: TRBV4-1

CDR3aa: CASSQDTASGSSETQYF
CDR3nt: TGCGCCAGCAGCCAAGATACGGCTAGCGGGAGTTCAGAGACCCAGTACTTC
j_gene: TRBJ2-5
d_gene: TRBD2
abundance: many
v_gene: TRBV4-1

CDR3aa: CATSRDSSGSNEQFF
CDR3nt: TGTGCCACCAGCAGAGATTCTAGCGGGAGTAATGAGCAGTTCTTC
j_gene: TRBJ2-1
d_gene: TRBD2
abundance: .
v_gene: TRBV15

CDR3aa: CASVRDLNEKLFF
CDR3nt: TGTGCTAGTGTCCGGGACCTTAATGAAAAACTGTTTTTT
j_gene: TRBJ1-4
d_gene: .
abundance: few
v_gene: TRBV12-5

CDR3aa: CASSFLGQPQHF
CDR3nt: TGTGCCAGCAGCTTCTTGGGTCAGCCCCAGCATTTT
j_gene: TRBJ1-5
d_gene: .
abundance: many
v_gene: TRBV7-2

CDR3aa: CASSLTAGKGISPRNEQFF
CDR3nt: TGTGCCAGCAGCTTAACAGCGGGGAAGGGTATATCTCCTAGGAATGAGCAGTTCTTC
j_gene: TRBJ2-1
d_gene: TRBD2
abundance: many
v_gene: TRBV7-6

CDR3aa: CASSYRAGANVLTF
CDR3nt: TGTGCCAGCAGTTACAGGGCTGGGGCCAACGTCCTGACTTTC
j_gene: TRBJ2-6
d_gene: .
abundance: .
v_gene: TRBV6-2/TRBV6-3

CDR3aa: CATSRTGDYGYTF
CDR3nt: TGTGCCACCAGTCGGACAGGGGACTATGGCTACACCTTC
j_gene: TRBJ1-2
d_gene: TRBD1
abundance: .
v_gene: TRBV24-1

CDR3aa: CASSLVGSYGYTF
CDR3nt: TGTGCCAGCAGTTTGGTAGGGTCGTATGGCTACACCTTC
j_gene: TRBJ1-2
d_gene: .
abundance: .
v_gene: TRBV12-3/TRBV12-4

CDR3aa: CASSLAKGGAFF
CDR3nt: TGTGCCAGCAGTTTAGCGAAGGGGGGAGCTTTCTTT
j_gene: TRBJ1-1
d_gene: .
abundance: .
v_gene: TRBV12-3/TRBV12-4

CDR3aa: CASSLRGSSTDTQYF
CDR3nt: TGTGCCAGCAGCTTACGCGGGAGTAGCACAGATACGCAGTATTTT
j_gene: TRBJ2-3
d_gene: TRBD2
abundance: .
v_gene: TRBV7-3

CDR3aa: CSARHRVNGYTF
CDR3nt: TGCAGCGCCAGACACAGGGTGAATGGCTACACCTTC
j_gene: TRBJ1-2
d_gene: .
abundance: few
v_gene: TRBV29-1

CDR3aa: CASSSPRLAGRSYEQYF
CDR3nt: TGTGCCAGCAGTTCCCCCCGACTAGCGGGGCGTTCCTACGAGCAGTACTTC
j_gene: TRBJ2-7
d_gene: TRBD2
abundance: few
v_gene: TRBV28

CDR3aa: CAWSGQGPTYEQYF
CDR3nt: TGTGCCTGGAGTGGTCAGGGGCCCACCTACGAGCAGTACTTC
j_gene: TRBJ2-7
d_gene: .
abundance: few
v_gene: TRBV30

CDR3aa: CASSYLPHSGANVLTF
CDR3nt: TGTGCCAGCAGTTACCTTCCCCACTCTGGGGCCAACGTCCTGACTTTC
j_gene: TRBJ2-6
d_gene: .
abundance: few
v_gene: TRBV6-5

CDR3aa: CASSYETPGLRAKNIQYF
CDR3nt: TGTGCCAGCAGCTACGAGACTCCGGGTCTGAGGGCCAAAAACATTCAGTACTTC
j_gene: TRBJ2-4
d_gene: .
abundance: few
v_gene: TRBV6-2/TRBV6-3

CDR3aa: CASSLELAGVYEQYF
CDR3nt: TGCGCCAGCAGCTTGGAGCTAGCGGGAGTCTACGAGCAGTACTTC
j_gene: TRBJ2-7
d_gene: TRBD2
abundance: once
v_gene: TRBV5-1

CDR3aa: CASSPRWEADTQYF
CDR3nt: TGCGCCAGCAGCCCCCGTTGGGAGGCAGATACGCAGTATTTT
j_gene: TRBJ2-3
d_gene: .
abundance: few
v_gene: TRBV23-1

CDR3aa: CASSYQTGAAETQYF
CDR3nt: TGTGCCAGCAGTTACCAGACAGGGGCGGCGGAGACCCAGTACTTC
j_gene: TRBJ2-5
d_gene: TRBD1
abundance: many
v_gene: TRBV7-2

CDR3aa: CASSSNRENSPLHF
CDR3nt: TGTGCCAGCAGCTCAAACAGGGAAAATTCACCCCTCCACTTT
j_gene: TRBJ1-6
d_gene: .
abundance: few
v_gene: TRBV7-6

CDR3aa: CASSPWTSGGGDTQYF
CDR3nt: TGTGCCAGCAGCCCATGGACTAGTGGGGGGGGGGATACGCAGTATTTT
j_gene: TRBJ2-3
d_gene: TRBD2
abundance: many
v_gene: TRBV7-2